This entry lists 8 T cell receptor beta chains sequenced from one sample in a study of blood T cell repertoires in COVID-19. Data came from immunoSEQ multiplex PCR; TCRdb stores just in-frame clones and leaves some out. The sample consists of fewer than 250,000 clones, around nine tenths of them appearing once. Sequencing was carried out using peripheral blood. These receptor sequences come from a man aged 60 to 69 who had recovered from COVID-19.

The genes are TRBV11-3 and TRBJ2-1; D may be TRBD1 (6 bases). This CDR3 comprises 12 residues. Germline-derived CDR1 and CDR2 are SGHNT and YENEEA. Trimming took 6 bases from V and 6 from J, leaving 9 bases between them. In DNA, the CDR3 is TGTGCCAGCAGTAGAGGGGGCAATGAGCAGTTCTTC. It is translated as CASSRGGNEQFF.

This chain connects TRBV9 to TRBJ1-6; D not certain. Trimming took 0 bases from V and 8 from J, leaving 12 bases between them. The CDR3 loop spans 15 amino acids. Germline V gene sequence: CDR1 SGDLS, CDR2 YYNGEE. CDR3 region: CASSVVGGTYSPLHF. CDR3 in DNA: TGTGCCAGCAGCGTAGTGGGAGGAACCTATTCACCCCTCCACTTT.

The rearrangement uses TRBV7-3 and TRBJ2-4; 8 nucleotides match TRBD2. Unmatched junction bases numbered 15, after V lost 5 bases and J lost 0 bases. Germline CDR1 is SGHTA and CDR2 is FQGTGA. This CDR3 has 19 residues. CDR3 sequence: CASSPSGLAGKLAKNIQYF. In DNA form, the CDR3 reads TGTGCCAGCAGCCCCTCCGGGCTAGCGGGTAAACTAGCCAAAAACATTCAGTACTTC.

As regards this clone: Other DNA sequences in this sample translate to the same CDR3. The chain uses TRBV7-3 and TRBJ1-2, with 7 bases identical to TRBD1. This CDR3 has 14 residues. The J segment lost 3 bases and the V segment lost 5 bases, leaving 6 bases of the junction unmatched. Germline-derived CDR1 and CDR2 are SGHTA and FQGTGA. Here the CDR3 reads CASSPQGGDYGYTF. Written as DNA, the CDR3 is TGTGCCAGCAGCCCGCAGGGGGGTGACTATGGCTACACCTTC.

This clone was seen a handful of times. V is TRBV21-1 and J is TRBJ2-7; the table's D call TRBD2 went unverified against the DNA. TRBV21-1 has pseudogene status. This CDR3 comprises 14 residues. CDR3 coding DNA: TGTGCCAGCAGCAAAGGAGAATGCTCCTACGAGCAGTACTTC. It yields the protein CASSKGECSYEQYF.

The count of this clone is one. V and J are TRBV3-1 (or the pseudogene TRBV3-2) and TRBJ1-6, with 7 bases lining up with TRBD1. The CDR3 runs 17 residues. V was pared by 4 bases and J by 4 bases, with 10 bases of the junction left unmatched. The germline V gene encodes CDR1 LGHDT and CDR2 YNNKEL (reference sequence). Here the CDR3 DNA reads TGTGCCAGCAGCCCAGACAGGGCAGTCGGTTATAATTCACCCCTCCACTTT. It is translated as CASSPDRAVGYNSPLHF.

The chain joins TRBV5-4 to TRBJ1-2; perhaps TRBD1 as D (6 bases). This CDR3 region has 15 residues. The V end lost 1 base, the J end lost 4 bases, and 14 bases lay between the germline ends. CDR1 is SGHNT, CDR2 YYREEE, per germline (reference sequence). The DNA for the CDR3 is TGTGCCAGCAGCTTGCTCAGGGGAGTTCTCTATGGCTACACCTTC. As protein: CASSLLRGVLYGYTF.

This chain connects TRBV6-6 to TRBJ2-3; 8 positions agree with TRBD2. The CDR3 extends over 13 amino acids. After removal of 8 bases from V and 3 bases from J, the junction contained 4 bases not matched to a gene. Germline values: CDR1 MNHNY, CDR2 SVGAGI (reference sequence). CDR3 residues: CASLLAVTDTQYF. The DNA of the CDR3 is TGTGCCAGCTTACTAGCGGTAACAGATACGCAGTATTTT.